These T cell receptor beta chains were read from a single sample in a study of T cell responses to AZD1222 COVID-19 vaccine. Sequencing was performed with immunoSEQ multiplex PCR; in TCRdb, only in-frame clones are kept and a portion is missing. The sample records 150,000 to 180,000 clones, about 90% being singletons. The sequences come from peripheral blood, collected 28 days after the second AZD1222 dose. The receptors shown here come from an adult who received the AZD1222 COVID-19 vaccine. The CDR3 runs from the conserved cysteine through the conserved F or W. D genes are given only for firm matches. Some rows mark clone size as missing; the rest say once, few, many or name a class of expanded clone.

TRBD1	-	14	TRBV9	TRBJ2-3	TGTGCCAGCAGACGGGACAGGTCCACAGATACGCAGTATTTT	CASRRDRSTDTQYF
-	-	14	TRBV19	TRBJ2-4	TGTGCCAGTAGTATGGAAGGTCCCAAAAACATTCAGTACTTC	CASSMEGPKNIQYF
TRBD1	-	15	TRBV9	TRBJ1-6	TGTGCCAGCAGCGCCGGACAGGGCTGGAGTTCACCCCTCCACTTT	CASSAGQGWSSPLHF
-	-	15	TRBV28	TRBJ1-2	TGTGCCAGCATCACCCCTCGTGGGGCGAACTATGGCTACACCTTC	CASITPRGANYGYTF
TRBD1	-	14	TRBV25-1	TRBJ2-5	TGTGCCAGCAGGGGGACAGGGAGGCAAGAGACCCAGTACTTC	CASRGTGRQETQYF
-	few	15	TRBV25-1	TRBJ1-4	TGTGCCAGCAGTGAGGGGTTCCGGGTAAATGAAAAACTGTTTTTT	CASSEGFRVNEKLFF
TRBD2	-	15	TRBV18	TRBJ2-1	TGTGCCAGCTCACCACGAGCGGGAACCAACAATGAGCAGTTCTTC	CASSPRAGTNNEQFF
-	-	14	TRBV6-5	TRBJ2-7	TGTGCCAGCACCAGAAACCCGTCCTCCTACGAGCAGTACTTC	CASTRNPSSYEQYF
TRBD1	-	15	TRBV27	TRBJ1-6	TGTGCCAGCACCTTAGTGGGGACAGTAAATTCACCCCTCCACTTT	CASTLVGTVNSPLHF
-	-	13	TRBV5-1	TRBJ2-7	TGCGCCAGCAGCTTGCTGGGACCCTACGAGCAGTACTTC	CASSLLGPYEQYF